The rows below give T cell receptor beta chains drawn from one sample of a study of early T cells in non-severe SARS-CoV-2 infection. Each CDR3 protein is one row after TCRdb ran MiXCR on the 5' RACE reads. Among tens of thousands of distinct CDR3 sequences listed, more than 9% were seen once. The sequencing input was whole blood. The receptors come from an adult who was a healthcare worker with PCR-confirmed SARS-CoV-2 infection or an uninfected control (not recorded which). Each CDR3 is given with its conserved first and last residue.

cdr3_aa v_call
CASRLNRGGEAFF TRBV12-3/TRBV12-4
CASSAGQFGYTF TRBV9
CASSLSGGKEKLFF TRBV7-9
CAIRRDLSQPQHF TRBV10-3
CASTPTFRQPQHF TRBV2
CASRHLVSNEQFF TRBV28
CSASGGNYGYTF TRBV20-1
CAISFLAGGGQYF TRBV10-3
CASSLRDTEAFF TRBV7-2
CASSFAGTNYGYTF TRBV7-9
CASSYLAGGGYEQYF TRBV6-6
CASSFLGSQNYNEQFF TRBV5-6
CASSEASVASLAKNIQYF TRBV2
CASKSLAGARRVGELFF TRBV6-5
CASSIQTGSAGELFF TRBV5-1
CASSPRGGVNTEAFF TRBV18
CASSPGGPYEQYF TRBV11-3
CASRPLAVSYNEQFF TRBV5-1
CSANGGDGKTQYF TRBV20-1
CSVSSAPEQFF TRBV29-1
CASSLTPSANTGELFF TRBV7-3
CASSQEIGSGANVLTF TRBV4-2
CASSSGRRALSYEQYF TRBV5-1
CASSLEGGSKRTQYF TRBV7-6
CASSLLKGYGYTF TRBV12-3/TRBV12-4
CASRRTGSNEKLFF TRBV27
CASSKHGTGAYQETQYF TRBV21-1
CASSLAEGLNTGELFF TRBV7-6
CASSSGTFTDTQYF TRBV27
CASSFSGLEAGELFF TRBV5-6
CSASTGVAKNIQYF TRBV20-1
CASSLNAEETQYF TRBV5-1
CASSAGPTEGEQYF TRBV5-4
CASSELSVGLANVLTF TRBV6-1
CASSIPTLDYNEQFF TRBV19
CASSYPRDGYQPQHF TRBV6-6
CASSKLAGAADTQYF TRBV7-9
CASSHVGRPEAFF TRBV7-9
CASSYSVGGRTWDGYTF TRBV6-2/TRBV6-3
CAISGTALVRSGGRIGELFF TRBV10-3
CASPGAGGANVLTF TRBV7-9
CASSLSGEQYF TRBV27
CASSQEQTLGIQYF TRBV4-3
CASSDRTDEAFF TRBV6-1
CASSHPWAHSGANVLTF TRBV9
CAGSGRGREAFF TRBV2
CASSLGPLMLAF TRBV7-9
CASSPKMGGRDTEAFF TRBV7-8
CASSWGTDGYTF TRBV5-5
CSATLLAGDTDTQYF TRBV20-1
CASSNSGSSEQYF TRBV7-2
CASSYDPRGNYNEQFF TRBV6-2/TRBV6-3
CSASDRGKEKLFF TRBV20-1
CATSRGTGATDTQYF TRBV15